Listed below are T cell receptor beta chains from one sample, sequenced in a study of cytomegalovirus exposure and HLA in healthy donors. The assay was immunoSEQ multiplex PCR, and TCRdb's table has in-frame clones only and misses some. The sample has fewer than 250,000 clones, around nine tenths seen once. What was sequenced was PBMCs. The source of these receptors is a woman aged 18-35 years in good health and CMV-seronegative. Each CDR3 is given with its conserved first and last residue. The D gene is left open where the match is weak. The size field is filled for only some rows; it gives once, few, many or a size class.

CDR3 protein,CDR3 DNA,V gene,J gene,D gene,clone size,CDR3 length
CASSYQGTNTGELFF,TGTGCCAGCAGCTACCAGGGGACGAACACCGGGGAGCTGTTTTTT,TRBV11-3,TRBJ2-2,.,.,15
CATTGTGGYEQYF,TGTGCCACCACCGGGACAGGGGGCTACGAGCAGTACTTC,TRBV19,TRBJ2-7,TRBD1,.,13
CSSSPRGTGSYGYTF,TGTTCCAGCAGCCCTAGGGGGACAGGAAGCTATGGCTACACCTTC,TRBV7-9,TRBJ1-2,TRBD1,.,15
CATAGGWTARETQYF,TGTGCCACCGCAGGGGGCTGGACGGCTCGGGAGACCCAGTACTTC,TRBV15,TRBJ2-5,TRBD1,.,15
CATGQGDGYTF,TGTGCCACTGGACAGGGTGATGGCTACACCTTC,TRBV6-5,TRBJ1-2,TRBD1,.,11
CAIGQGGSPLHF,TGTGCCATCGGACAGGGGGGTTCACCCCTCCACTTT,TRBV28,TRBJ1-6,TRBD1,.,12
CASSLGWTGETNEKLFF,TGTGCCAGCAGCTTAGGTTGGACAGGAGAAACTAATGAAAAACTGTTTTTT,TRBV7-8,TRBJ1-4,TRBD1,.,17
CASSKLAGGANEQFF,TGTGCCAGCAGCAAACTAGCGGGAGGAGCGAATGAGCAGTTCTTC,TRBV6-4,TRBJ2-1,TRBD2,once,15
CASSLGTSSYGYTF,TGTGCCAGCAGCTTAGGGACATCGAGCTATGGCTACACCTTC,TRBV11-2,TRBJ1-2,.,.,14
CAIRQGGGTGELFF,TGTGCCATTCGACAGGGGGGTGGAACCGGGGAGCTGTTTTTT,TRBV19,TRBJ2-2,TRBD1,.,14
CASTEAGGASGANVLTF,TGTGCCAGCACCGAAGCGGGAGGCGCCTCTGGGGCCAACGTCCTGACTTTC,TRBV6-1,TRBJ2-6,TRBD2,few,17
CASSPAAGGTSGANVLTF,TGTGCCAGCTCACCAGCAGCGGGAGGAACCTCTGGGGCCAACGTCCTGACTTTC,TRBV18,TRBJ2-6,TRBD2,.,18
CASIGGYNEQFF,TGCGCCAGCATAGGGGGCTACAATGAGCAGTTCTTC,TRBV5-1,TRBJ2-1,.,.,12
CASNGLIPSTDTQYF,TGCGCCAGCAATGGACTAATTCCTAGCACAGATACGCAGTATTTT,TRBV10-2,TRBJ2-3,.,few,15
CASSLAGRGYQPQHF,TGTGCCAGCAGCTTGGCGGGGAGGGGGTATCAGCCCCAGCATTTT,TRBV5-5,TRBJ1-5,.,.,15
CASSPGEPYNEQFF,TGTGCCAGCTCCCCAGGTGAACCCTATAATGAGCAGTTCTTC,TRBV7-9,TRBJ2-1,.,.,14
CASSPGTSQGYGYTF,TGTGCCAGTAGTCCCGGGACATCCCAGGGCTATGGCTACACCTTC,TRBV19,TRBJ1-2,.,.,15
CASSSDGGMNTEAFF,TGTGCCAGCAGCTCCGACGGGGGAATGAACACTGAAGCTTTCTTT,TRBV9,TRBJ1-1,.,few,15
CASSEIGLRINQPQHF,TGTGCCAGCAGTGAAATTGGACTTAGAATTAATCAGCCCCAGCATTTT,TRBV6-1,TRBJ1-5,.,.,16
CASSEVRGETQYF,TGTGCCAGCAGTGAAGTAAGGGGAGAGACCCAGTACTTC,TRBV6-5,TRBJ2-5,.,once,13
CASSQKDRAATNEKLFF,TGTGCCAGCAGCCAGAAGGACAGAGCTGCAACTAATGAAAAACTGTTTTTT,TRBV7-8,TRBJ1-4,.,.,17
CASSKAAGQGTAETQYF,TGTGCCAGCAGCAAAGCGGCTGGACAGGGGACGGCCGAGACCCAGTACTTC,TRBV21-1,TRBJ2-5,.,.,17
CASSLESLGGRNTIYF,TGTGCCAGCAGCTTAGAGTCCTTAGGAGGGAGAAACACCATATATTTT,TRBV7-2,TRBJ1-3,.,once,16
CAWGTGSGGGKLFF,TGTGCCTGGGGGACAGGGTCAGGGGGAGGAAAACTGTTTTTT,TRBV30,TRBJ1-4,TRBD1,once,14
CAWSVASAHEQYF,TGTGCCTGGAGTGTCGCTAGCGCCCACGAGCAGTACTTC,TRBV30,TRBJ2-7,.,.,13
CASSSTSGTGVYGYTF,TGTGCCAGCAGCTCGACCTCCGGGACAGGGGTCTATGGCTACACCTTC,TRBV7-8,TRBJ1-2,TRBD1,.,16